These 30 T cell receptor beta chains were all obtained from the same sample, sequenced in a study of blood T cell repertoires in COVID-19. Assay: immunoSEQ multiplex PCR; the TCRdb copy retains only in-frame clones and omits some. The table includes around 260,000 clones, 75% to 90% detected once. Input material: PBMCs or T cells enriched from blood (not recorded which). Receptors originate from a woman in her thirties who had recovered from COVID-19.

The chain is built from TRBV6-1 and TRBJ1-5, with 8 bases identical to TRBD1. The CDR3 loop spans 13 amino acids. The V gene end was trimmed by 3 bases and the J gene end by 12 bases; junction bases not matched to a gene: 7. Germline V gene lookup returns CDR1 MNHNS and CDR2 SASEGT. The chain's CDR3 is CASSDFGQGSQHF. DNA for the CDR3: TGTGCCAGCAGTGATTTTGGACAGGGTAGCCAGCATTTT.

The chain has TRBV7-9 and TRBJ1-1, with TRBD1 matching 7 bases. CDR3 length equals 17 residues. Germline CDR1 SEHNR, CDR2 FQNEAQ (reference sequence). With V trimmed by 6 bases and J by 3 bases, 16 bases remained unmatched. This CDR3 is CASSRDRLSFIDTEAFF. The CDR3 DNA reads TGTGCCAGCAGTCGGGACAGACTATCTTTCATCGACACTGAAGCTTTCTTT.

J is TRBJ1-4 and V is TRBV3-1 (or the pseudogene TRBV3-2), with 7 nucleotides matching TRBD1. V lost 4 bases and J lost 8; bases outside the gene matches: 10. Per the germline V gene, CDR1 is LGHDT and CDR2 is YNNKEL (reference sequence). The CDR3 has 15 amino acids. This CDR3 reads CASSLSTGWAEKLFF. For the CDR3, the DNA is TGTGCCAGCAGCCTATCGACAGGGTGGGCGGAAAAACTGTTTTTT.

This rearrangement joins TRBV10-3 to TRBJ1-1, with D perhaps TRBD1 (6 bases). The V and J ends lost 6 bases and 2 bases respectively, with 22 bases between them. CDR3 length: 17 amino acids. CDR1 and CDR2 (germline): ENHRY, SYGVKD. CDR3 residues: CAISPGRGAHSNTEAFF. The DNA for the CDR3 is TGTGCCATCAGCCCTGGGAGGGGGGCGCATTCTAACACTGAAGCTTTCTTT.

The chain links TRBV10-2 to TRBJ2-7; 8 bases match TRBD2. The CDR3 loop spans 14 amino acids. The J segment lost 0 bases and the V segment lost 6 bases, leaving 4 bases of the junction unmatched. Per germline, CDR1 WSHSY and CDR2 SAAADI. CDR3 sequence: CASRPTSGSYEQYF. The CDR3 region has the DNA TGCGCCAGCAGACCTACTAGCGGCTCCTACGAGCAGTACTTC.

The V call is TRBV29-1, the J call TRBJ2-3, with 13 bases identical to TRBD2. The CDR3 totals 16 residues. Per the germline V gene, CDR1 is SQVTM and CDR2 is ANQGSEA. CDR3 amino acids: CSHIPRTSGSQDTQYF. DNA of the CDR3: TGCAGTCATATCCCCAGGACTAGCGGGAGTCAAGATACGCAGTATTTT.

This clone was observed a handful of times. The V and J genes are TRBV2 and TRBJ1-2; D is unresolved. CDR1 is SNHLY, CDR2 FYNNEI, per germline. This CDR3 spans 13 amino acids. The ends were cut back, 11 bases at V and 8 bases at J, with 21 bases in the middle. The CDR3 protein is CASYRAGIEGYTF. In DNA form, the CDR3 reads TGTGCCTCTTATCGGGCCGGGATCGAGGGCTACACCTTC.

V gene TRBV9 combines with J gene TRBJ2-5; TRBD2 matches at 13 bases. Trimming at V came to 0 bases and at J to 4 bases, leaving 6 bases not matched to a gene. This CDR3 has 17 amino acids. Germline V gene lookup returns CDR1 SGDLS and CDR2 YYNGEE. The CDR3 DNA reads TGTGCCAGCAGCGTAGAGGGACTAGCGGGATCCCCAGAGACCCAGTACTTC. Its translation: CASSVEGLAGSPETQYF.

The chain has TRBV2 and TRBJ1-2, with D unclear. V lost 8 bases and J 7 bases, leaving 14 bases between the germline ends. Germline lookup yields CDR1 SNHLY and CDR2 FYNNEI. The CDR3 has 12 amino acids. DNA for the CDR3: TGTGCCAGCCCACGGTGGCAGCGTGGCTACACCTTC. Protein sequence: CASPRWQRGYTF. Filled out from reference TRBV2 and TRBJ1-2, the complete variable domain reads EPEVTQTPSHQVTQMGQEVILRCVPISNHLYFYWYRQILGQKVEFLVSFYNNEISEKSEIFDDQFSVERPDGSNFTLKIRSTKLEDSAMYFCASPRWQRGYTFGSGTRLTVV.

This chain joins TRBV28 and TRBJ1-2; 8 bases agree with TRBD1. CDR1 and CDR2 (germline): MDHEN, SYDVKM. The trim removed 8 bases at V and 4 bases at J, leaving 12 bases unmatched. This CDR3 is built from 15 residues. The CDR3 is CASVPPGTGIYGYTF. DNA of the CDR3: TGTGCCAGCGTGCCCCCCGGGACAGGAATCTATGGCTACACCTTC.

The chain carries TRBV28 and TRBJ1-4, with 7 bases lining up with TRBD1. Germline V gene data show CDR1 as MDHEN and CDR2 as SYDVKM. CDR3 length equals 13 residues. J was trimmed by 6 bases and V by 6 bases; bases with no gene match: 4. The CDR3 loop is CASRHRGDEKLFF. CDR3 nucleotide sequence: TGTGCCAGCAGGCACAGGGGAGATGAAAAACTGTTTTTT.

This chain links TRBV5-6 with TRBJ2-7; TRBD2 aligns across 7 bases. CDR1 is SGHDT and CDR2 is YYEEEE in the germline V gene. After removal of 0 bases from V and 4 bases from J, the junction contained 7 bases not matched to a gene. The CDR3 totals 15 residues. CDR3 region: CASSLGLAEAYEQYF. The DNA for the CDR3 is TGTGCCAGCAGCTTGGGGCTAGCGGAAGCATACGAGCAGTACTTC. Filled out from reference TRBV5-6 and TRBJ2-7, the complete variable domain reads DAGVTQSPTHLIKTRGQQVTLRCSPKSGHDTVSWYQQALGQGPQFIFQYYEEEERQRGNFPDRFSGHQFPNYSSELNVNALLLGDSALYLCASSLGLAEAYEQYFGPGTRLTVT.

The chain joins TRBV30 to TRBJ2-1; D gene uncertain. V dropped 1 base and J dropped 4 bases, with 14 bases sitting between them. The length of the CDR3 is 15 residues. Per germline, CDR1 GTSNPN and CDR2 SVGIG (reference sequence). The CDR3 region has the DNA TGTGCCTGGAGTGCTAGGCTCCTTTTATACAATGAGCAGTTCTTC. Protein product: CAWSARLLLYNEQFF.

V and J are TRBV19 and TRBJ1-1, with 10 bases fitting TRBD1. The CDR3 covers 15 residues. The J segment lost 4 bases and the V segment lost 7 bases, leaving 9 bases of the junction unmatched. In germline, CDR1 is LNHDA, CDR2 SQIVND (reference sequence). CDR3 bases: TGTGCCAGTACCCCTGGGGGGACAGGGGTCACTGAAGCTTTCTTT. It specifies CASTPGGTGVTEAFF.

V usage is TRBV19 and J usage is TRBJ2-5; TRBD1 agrees at 7 bases. Trimming took 8 bases from V and 2 from J; bases not matched to a gene: 11. The CDR3 is 15 residues long. CDR1 LNHDA and CDR2 SQIVND come from the germline V gene (reference sequence). The CDR3 is CASQPGTAAQETQYF. CDR3 in DNA: TGTGCCAGTCAACCGGGGACAGCCGCGCAAGAGACCCAGTACTTC.

The chain links TRBV2 to TRBJ2-2; the match to TRBD2 covers 10 bases. V shed 8 bases, J shed 3 bases, and the junction held 6 bases outside the gene matches. This CDR3 has 15 amino acids. Germline V CDR1 and CDR2: SNHLY, FYNNEI. DNA of the CDR3: TGTGCCAGCTCGTCTAGCGGGAGTCACACCGGGGAGCTGTTTTTT. The encoded protein is CASSSSGSHTGELFF.

The CDR3 loop reads CSVDPLTAALLSYNEQFF. For the CDR3, the DNA is TGCAGCGTTGACCCCCTCACTGCGGCGCTCCTCTCCTACAATGAGCAGTTCTTC. This chain joins TRBV29-1 and TRBJ2-1; D unclear. V dropped 3 bases and J dropped 0 bases, with 21 bases sitting between them. The germline gives CDR1 SQVTM, CDR2 ANQGSEA. CDR3 length equals 18 residues.

The sample holds a few counts of this clone. The chain joins TRBV5-6 to TRBJ2-7; 8 positions match TRBD2. The V segment lost 1 base and the J segment 3 bases; nucleotides outside the gene matches: 3. Germline assignment: CDR1 SGHDT and CDR2 YYEEEE. The CDR3 is 14 residues long. CDR3 nucleotides: TGTGCCAGCAGCTTGTCTAGCGGGTACTACGAGCAGTACTTC. Amino acid sequence: CASSLSSGYYEQYF.

The J gene is TRBJ2-5, the V gene TRBV11-2, with TRBD2 matching over 13 bases. V shed 5 bases and J 5 bases; nucleotides not matched to a gene: 8. This CDR3 spans 16 amino acids. Germline V gives CDR1 SGHAT, CDR2 FQNNGV. The CDR3 region has the DNA TGTGCCAGCAGCCCCGGACTAGCGGGAGTATGGGAGACCCAGTACTTC. Amino acid sequence: CASSPGLAGVWETQYF.

This clone was picked up one time. V and J are TRBV4-2 and TRBJ2-4; a possible D gene is TRBD2 (6 bases). CDR1 LGHNA and CDR2 YNFKEQ come from the germline V gene. The V and J ends lost 0 bases and 6 bases respectively, with 21 bases between them. This CDR3 is 18 amino acids long. The CDR3, as DNA: TGTGCCAGCAGCCAAGATTCGCCGGTGGCGCTGGGGGGAAACATTCAGTACTTC. Protein product: CASSQDSPVALGGNIQYF.

This chain connects TRBV11-2 to TRBJ1-1, with D uncertain. The CDR3 runs 18 residues. V lost 0 bases, J lost 3 bases, and 20 bases lay in between. The germline V gene has CDR1 SGHAT and CDR2 FQNNGV. The CDR3 here is CASSLDLYSRERDTEAFF. In nucleotides, the CDR3 is TGTGCCAGCAGCTTAGATCTTTACTCCCGGGAGAGGGACACTGAAGCTTTCTTT.

The rearrangement uses TRBV6-1 and TRBJ1-2; D uncertain. Trimming pared 3 bases from V and 0 bases from J, leaving 14 bases between. In germline, CDR1 is MNHNS, CDR2 SASEGT. The CDR3 has 16 residues. CDR3 DNA sequence: TGTGCCAGCAGTGATACTTCCGATTCTCCTAACTATGGCTACACCTTC. Its translation: CASSDTSDSPNYGYTF.

This chain uses TRBV27 with TRBJ2-2; 13 positions match TRBD2. Germline V gene sequence: CDR1 MNHEY, CDR2 SMNVEV (reference sequence). The CDR3 is 16 amino acids. The V gene end was trimmed by 6 bases and the J gene end by 2 bases; junction bases not matched to a gene: 3. CDR3 protein: CASSGTSGANTGELFF. CDR3 coding DNA: TGTGCCAGCAGCGGGACTAGCGGGGCTAACACCGGGGAGCTGTTTTTT.

This rearrangement joins TRBV12-3 or TRBV12-4 to TRBJ1-2; tentatively, D is TRBD1 (5 bases). V lost 3 bases, J lost 4 bases, and 9 bases lay in between. The CDR3 is 13 residues long. The CDR3 spells CASSLGRTYGYTF. Written as DNA, the CDR3 is TGTGCCAGCAGTTTGGGGCGGACCTATGGCTACACCTTC.

This sequence joins TRBV2 and TRBJ2-7; D is possibly TRBD1 (6 bases). CDR1 is SNHLY and CDR2 is FYNNEI in the germline V gene. The length of the CDR3 is 13 residues. The V and J ends lost 6 bases and 7 bases respectively, with 16 bases between them. CDR3 bases: TGTGCCAGCAGATTGGACAGTCTGAGAGAGCAGTACTTC. It encodes CASRLDSLREQYF.

The gene calls are TRBV3-1 (or the pseudogene TRBV3-2) and TRBJ1-2; 9 nucleotides match TRBD1. J was trimmed by 7 bases and V by 4 bases; bases with no gene match: 4. The CDR3 extends over 13 amino acids. Germline CDR1 LGHDT, CDR2 YNNKEL (reference sequence). The CDR3 here is CASSPRDRAGYTF. The CDR3 DNA reads TGTGCCAGCAGCCCCCGGGACAGGGCTGGCTACACCTTC.

The chain employs TRBV28 and TRBJ2-1; the D is unclear. Per germline, CDR1 MDHEN and CDR2 SYDVKM. Trimming pared 9 bases from V and 0 bases from J, leaving 21 bases between. This CDR3 spans 17 amino acids. The CDR3 nucleotides read TGTGCCAGTCCCCCATCCAATGAGGATAGCTCCTACAATGAGCAGTTCTTC. Residues: CASPPSNEDSSYNEQFF.

The CDR3 reads CASSPRQGNTEAFF. CDR3 sequence (DNA): TGTGCCAGCAGCCCCCGACAGGGGAACACTGAAGCTTTCTTT. V usage is TRBV7-2 and J usage is TRBJ1-1, with 7 bases fitting TRBD1. CDR3 length: 14 amino acids. The V gene's germline CDR1 is SGHTA and CDR2 FQGNSA. Germline trimming cut 5 bases from V and 1 base from J; bases unmatched to any gene: 4.

The J gene is TRBJ2-2, the V gene TRBV10-3; D is unclear. The CDR3 has 13 amino acids. V lost 3 bases and J 3 bases, leaving 5 bases between the germline ends. Germline V lookup: CDR1 ENHRY, CDR2 SYGVKD. In DNA form, the CDR3 reads TGTGCCATCAGTGACCCCGACACCGGGGAGCTGTTTTTT. Its protein product is CAISDPDTGELFF.

V is TRBV5-1 and J is TRBJ2-1; 16 bases are a match to TRBD2. After removal of 9 bases from V and 4 bases from J, the junction contained 10 bases not matched to a gene. CDR3 length equals 17 residues. Germline values: CDR1 SGHRS, CDR2 YFSETQ. CDR3 loop: CATKRGLAGGSYNEQFF. The CDR3 region has the DNA TGCGCCACCAAGCGGGGACTAGCGGGAGGGTCGTACAATGAGCAGTTCTTC.